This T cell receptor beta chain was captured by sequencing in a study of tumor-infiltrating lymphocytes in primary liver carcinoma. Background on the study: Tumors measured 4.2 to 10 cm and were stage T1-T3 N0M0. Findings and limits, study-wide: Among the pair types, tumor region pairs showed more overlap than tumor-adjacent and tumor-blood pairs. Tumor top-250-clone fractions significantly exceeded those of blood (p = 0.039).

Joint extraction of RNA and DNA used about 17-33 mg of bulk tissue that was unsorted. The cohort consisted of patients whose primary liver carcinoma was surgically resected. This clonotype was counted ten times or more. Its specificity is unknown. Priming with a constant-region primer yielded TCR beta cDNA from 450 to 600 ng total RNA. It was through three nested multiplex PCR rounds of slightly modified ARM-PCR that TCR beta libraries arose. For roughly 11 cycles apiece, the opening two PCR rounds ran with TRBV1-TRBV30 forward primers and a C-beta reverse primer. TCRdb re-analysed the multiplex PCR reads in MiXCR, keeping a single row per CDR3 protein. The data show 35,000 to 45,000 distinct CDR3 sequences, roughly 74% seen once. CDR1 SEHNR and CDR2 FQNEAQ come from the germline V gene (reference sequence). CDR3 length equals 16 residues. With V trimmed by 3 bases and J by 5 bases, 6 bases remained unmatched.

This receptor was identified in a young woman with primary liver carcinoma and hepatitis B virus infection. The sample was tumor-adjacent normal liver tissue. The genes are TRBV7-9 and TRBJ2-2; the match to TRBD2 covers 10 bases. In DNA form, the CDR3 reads TGTGCCAGCAGCTTGGGACTAGCGTTGGCTACCGGGGAGCTGTTTTTT. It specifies CASSLGLALATGELFF.